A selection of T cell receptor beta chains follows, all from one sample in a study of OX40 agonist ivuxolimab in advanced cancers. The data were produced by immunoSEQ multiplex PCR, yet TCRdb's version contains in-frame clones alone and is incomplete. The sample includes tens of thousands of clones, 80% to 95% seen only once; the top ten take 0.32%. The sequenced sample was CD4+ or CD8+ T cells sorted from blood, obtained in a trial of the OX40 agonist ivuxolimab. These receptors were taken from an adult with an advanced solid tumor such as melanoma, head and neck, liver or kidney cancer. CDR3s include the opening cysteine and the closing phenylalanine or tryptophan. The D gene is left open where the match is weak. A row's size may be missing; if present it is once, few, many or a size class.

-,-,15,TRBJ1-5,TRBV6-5,CASSTGDRANQPQHF,TGTGCCAGCAGTACAGGAGACCGGGCCAATCAGCCCCAGCATTTT
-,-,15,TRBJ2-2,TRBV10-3,CAISGRDTYTGELFF,TGTGCCATCAGTGGCCGGGACACTTACACCGGGGAGCTGTTTTTT
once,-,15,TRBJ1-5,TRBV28,CASSRSGTTNQPQHF,TGTGCCAGCAGCCGGTCCGGGACGACGAATCAGCCCCAGCATTTT
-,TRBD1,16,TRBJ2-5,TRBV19,CASSTWGQGAQQTQYF,TGTGCCAGTAGTACATGGGGACAGGGGGCGCAACAGACCCAGTACTTC
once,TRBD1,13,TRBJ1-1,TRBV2,CASGGQPNTEAFF,TGTGCCAGCGGGGGACAGCCGAACACTGAAGCTTTCTTT
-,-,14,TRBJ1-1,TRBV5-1,CASSLVQGDTEAFF,TGCGCCAGCAGCTTGGTGCAGGGTGACACTGAAGCTTTCTTT
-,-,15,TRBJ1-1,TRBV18,CASSRTTDSNTEAFF,TGTGCCAGCTCACGTACGACAGACTCTAACACTGAAGCTTTCTTT
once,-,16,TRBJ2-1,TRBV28,CASKQGWTKHYNEQFF,TGTGCCAGCAAACAGGGGTGGACTAAGCACTACAATGAGCAGTTCTTC
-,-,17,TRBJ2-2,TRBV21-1,CASNRGSSLKNTGELFF,TGTGCCAGCAACCGGGGGAGCAGTCTTAAGAACACCGGGGAGCTGTTTTTT
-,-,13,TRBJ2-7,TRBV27,CASSFQGRYEQYF,TGTGCCAGCAGTTTTCAGGGGCGGTACGAGCAGTACTTC
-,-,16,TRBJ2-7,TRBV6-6,CASSYGSRQSSYEQYF,TGTGCCAGCAGTTACGGAAGCCGACAGTCCTCCTACGAGCAGTACTTC
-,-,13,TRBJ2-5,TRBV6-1,CASRLVIQETQYF,TGTGCCAGCAGGTTGGTCATTCAAGAGACCCAGTACTTC
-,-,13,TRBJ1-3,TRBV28,CASSLLAGNTIYF,TGTGCCAGCAGTTTGTTGGCTGGAAACACCATATATTTT
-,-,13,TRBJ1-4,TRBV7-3,CASSLGVDEKLFF,TGTGCCAGCAGCTTGGGGGTGGACGAAAAACTGTTTTTT
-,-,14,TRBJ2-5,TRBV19,CASNSGGSRETQYF,TGTGCCAGTAATTCGGGCGGGTCCCGGGAGACCCAGTACTTC
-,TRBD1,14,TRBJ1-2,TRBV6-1,CASTRDRGAYGYTF,TGTGCCAGCACCCGGGACAGGGGGGCCTATGGCTACACCTTC
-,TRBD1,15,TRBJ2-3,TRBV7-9,CASSPRTGRGDTQYF,TGTGCCAGCAGCCCACGGACAGGGCGGGGAGATACGCAGTATTTT
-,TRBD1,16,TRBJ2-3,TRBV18,CASSRTGQGGTDTQYF,TGTGCCAGCTCACGGACTGGGCAGGGGGGCACAGATACGCAGTATTTT
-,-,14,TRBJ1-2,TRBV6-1,CASSAALENYGYTF,TGTGCCAGCAGTGCCGCTTTAGAGAACTATGGCTACACCTTC
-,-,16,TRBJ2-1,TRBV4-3,CASSQDLGLDRGEQFF,TGCGCCAGCAGCCAAGATCTGGGACTGGACCGTGGTGAGCAGTTCTTC
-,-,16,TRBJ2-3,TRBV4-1,CASSSPSGYSTDTQYF,TGCGCCAGCAGCTCCCCCAGCGGGTATAGCACAGATACGCAGTATTTT
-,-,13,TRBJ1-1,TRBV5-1,CASSLVEGTEAFF,TGCGCCAGCAGTTTGGTTGAGGGGACTGAAGCTTTCTTT
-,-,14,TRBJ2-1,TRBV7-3,CASSFPGSNNEQFF,TGTGCCAGCAGCTTCCCAGGATCAAACAATGAGCAGTTCTTC
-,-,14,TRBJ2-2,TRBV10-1,CASSENRVVGELFF,TGCGCCAGCAGTGAGAACAGGGTGGTCGGGGAGCTGTTTTTT
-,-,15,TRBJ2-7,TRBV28,CASSPSRAGIYEQYF,TGTGCCAGCAGTCCGAGCCGGGCAGGGATCTACGAGCAGTACTTC
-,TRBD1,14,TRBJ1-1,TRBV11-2,CASSPLTGVVPAFF,TGTGCCAGCAGCCCGTTAACAGGGGTGGTTCCCGCTTTCTTT
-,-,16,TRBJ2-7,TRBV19,CASSNRQVRGPYEQYF,TGTGCCAGTAGTAATAGACAGGTCCGAGGGCCCTACGAGCAGTACTTC
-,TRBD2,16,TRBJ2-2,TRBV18,CASSPGGDGTTGELFF,TGTGCCAGCTCACCGGGGGGGGACGGAACCACCGGGGAGCTGTTTTTT
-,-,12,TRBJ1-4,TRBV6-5,CASSSAGTLLFF,TGTGCCAGCAGTTCTGCCGGGACGCTACTGTTTTTT
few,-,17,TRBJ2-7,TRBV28,CASSLLGGAGRTYEQYF,TGTGCCAGCAGTTTACTTGGGGGGGCAGGGAGGACCTACGAGCAGTACTTC
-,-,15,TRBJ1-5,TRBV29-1,CSVEDGYYSNQPQHF,TGCAGCGTTGAGGACGGATACTATAGCAATCAGCCCCAGCATTTT
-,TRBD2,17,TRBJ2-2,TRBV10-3,CAIGKTSGGTPTGELFF,TGTGCCATCGGAAAAACTAGCGGGGGGACTCCCACCGGGGAGCTGTTTTTT
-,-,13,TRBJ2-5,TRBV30,CAWSGQVLETQYF,TGTGCCTGGAGTGGACAGGTCCTCGAGACCCAGTACTTC
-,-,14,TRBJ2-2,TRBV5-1,CASRVGLITGELFF,TGCGCCAGCAGGGTGGGGCTCATCACCGGGGAGCTGTTTTTT
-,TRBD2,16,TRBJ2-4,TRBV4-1,CASSPSGGVSKNIQYF,TGCGCCAGCAGCCCTAGCGGGGGGGTATCCAAAAACATTCAGTACTTC